What follows are 16 T cell receptor beta chains derived from one specimen sequenced in a study of blood T cell repertoires in COVID-19. Clones were sequenced by immunoSEQ multiplex PCR, and TCRdb holds only the in-frame ones, with some missing. The sample includes some 110,000 clones, about 90% of them seen just once. The specimen sequenced was peripheral blood. These receptors originate from a man between 45 and 60 years old with COVID-19, enrolled during active disease.

The chain recombines TRBV27 with TRBJ2-3, with 8 nucleotides matching TRBD2. The CDR3 covers 16 residues. With 2 bases clipped from V and 5 bases from J, the junction kept 9 bases outside the gene matches. Germline V gene sequence: CDR1 MNHEY, CDR2 SMNVEV (reference sequence). The DNA of the CDR3 is TGTGCCAGCAGTTTACTTCCGGGAGGGTATATAGATACGCAGTATTTT. It encodes CASSLLPGGYIDTQYF.

V is TRBV9 and J is TRBJ1-1; tentative D call: TRBD1 (6 bases). The germline V and J ends were trimmed by 4 bases and 0 bases, with 13 bases remaining between them. The CDR3 is made up of 15 amino acids. CDR1 and CDR2 (germline): SGDLS, YYNGEE. CDR3 protein: CASSSSGHLNTEAFF. In DNA, the CDR3 is TGTGCCAGCAGCTCGTCGGGACACCTGAACACTGAAGCTTTCTTT.

The J gene is TRBJ1-1, the V gene TRBV11-3; tentative D call: TRBD1 (5 bases). The length of the CDR3 is 13 residues. V lost 1 base to trimming and J lost 6 bases, with 9 bases between them. Germline CDR1 is SGHNT and CDR2 is YENEEA. The CDR3 DNA sequence: TGTGCCAGCAGCTTAGGAAGGGGCGCTGAAGCTTTCTTT. It yields the protein CASSLGRGAEAFF.

The rearrangement uses TRBV29-1 and TRBJ2-2; TRBD1 matches at 9 bases. The V segment lost 6 bases and the J segment 3 bases; nucleotides outside the gene matches: 8. From germline, CDR1 is SQVTM and CDR2 ANQGSEA. CDR3 length: 15 residues. The CDR3 DNA reads as TGCAGCGTCCGAACAGGGGGCGGTTACACCGGGGAGCTGTTTTTT. Protein sequence: CSVRTGGGYTGELFF.

This clone has just a few counts. The chain combines TRBV19 with TRBJ2-2, with 14 bases identical to TRBD2. The trim removed 5 bases at V and 6 bases at J, leaving 11 bases unmatched. Germline assignment: CDR1 LNHDA and CDR2 SQIVND (reference sequence). The CDR3 is 18 amino acids. CDR3 amino acids: CASSLGLAGGQRAGELFF. For the CDR3, the DNA is TGTGCCAGTAGTCTCGGACTAGCGGGAGGCCAGAGGGCCGGGGAGCTGTTTTTT.

CDR3 amino acids: CASSQGDYSNQPQHF. The CDR3 nucleotides are TGTGCCAGCAGCCAGGGGGATTATAGCAATCAGCCCCAGCATTTT. V and J are TRBV5-8 and TRBJ1-5; 7 nucleotides match TRBD1. Germline values: CDR1 SGHTS, CDR2 YDEGEE. CDR3 length equals 15 residues. J lost 0 bases, V lost 4 bases, and 4 bases had no gene match. The full variable domain, its missing parts supplied by reference TRBV5-8 and TRBJ1-5, is EAGVTQSPTHLIKTRGQQATLRCSPISGHTSVYWYQQALGLGLQFLLWYDEGEERNRGNFPPRFSGRQFPNYSSELNVNALELEDSALYLCASSQGDYSNQPQHFGDGTRLSIL.

The genes are TRBV19 and TRBJ1-1; 9 bases fit TRBD1. The CDR3 length is 16 residues. J lost 1 base, V lost 8 bases, and 11 bases had no gene match. Germline CDR1 reads LNHDA; CDR2 reads SQIVND (reference sequence). The CDR3 spells CASLPGQGVGNTEAFF. The CDR3 DNA follows: TGTGCCAGTTTACCGGGACAGGGAGTCGGGAACACTGAAGCTTTCTTT.

The chain employs TRBV19 and TRBJ1-5, with 7 bases lining up with TRBD1. The length of the CDR3 is 13 residues. The V gene end was trimmed by 4 bases and the J gene end by 5 bases; junction bases not matched to a gene: 2. Germline loops: CDR1 LNHDA, CDR2 SQIVND (reference sequence). CDR3 coding DNA: TGTGCCAGTAGTACCCAGGGGGATCAGCCCCAGCATTTT. Its translation: CASSTQGDQPQHF.

J is TRBJ2-3 and V is TRBV7-2; TRBD1 agrees at 9 bases. Germline values: CDR1 SGHTA, CDR2 FQGNSA. The CDR3 runs to 15 residues. The J segment lost 4 bases and the V segment lost 5 bases, leaving 7 bases of the junction unmatched. The CDR3 loop is CASSVRTGAADTQYF. CDR3 nucleotide sequence: TGTGCCAGCAGCGTCAGGACAGGGGCTGCAGATACGCAGTATTTT.

This clone was picked up one time. The chain is built from TRBV19 and TRBJ1-1, with a possible D match to TRBD1 (6 bases). V was clipped by 3 bases and J by 4 bases, with 6 bases between them. Germline CDR1 is LNHDA and CDR2 is SQIVND (reference sequence). The CDR3 sequence is 12 residues long. CDR3 nucleotides: TGTGCCAGTAGTATCAGGGGCACTGAAGCTTTCTTT. Amino acid sequence: CASSIRGTEAFF.

The genes are TRBV30 and TRBJ2-2, with a tentative D call TRBD2 (5 bases). This CDR3 spans 15 amino acids. V was clipped by 0 bases and J by 6 bases, with 14 bases between them. Germline V gives CDR1 GTSNPN, CDR2 SVGIG (reference sequence). CDR3 nucleotide sequence: TGTGCCTGGAGTGTACCGTACAACGGGGCCGGGGAGCTGTTTTTT. Translation: CAWSVPYNGAGELFF.

In this sample, this clone turned up once. The V gene is TRBV24-1, the J gene TRBJ2-5; 9 bases align to TRBD1. The CDR3 is 14 amino acids. CDR1 is KGHDR and CDR2 is SFDVKD in the germline V gene. With V trimmed by 8 bases and J by 0 bases, 3 bases remained unmatched. The CDR3 bases are TGTGCCACCATGGGACAGGGTCACCAAGAGACCCAGTACTTC. Translating it yields CATMGQGHQETQYF.

The chain is built from TRBV11-2 and TRBJ1-1, with D possibly matching TRBD1 (5 bases). The CDR3 runs to 13 residues. CDR1 and CDR2 from the germline V gene are SGHAT and FQNNGV. Trimming pared 3 bases from V and 4 bases from J, leaving 9 bases between. The CDR3 nucleotides read TGTGCCAGCAGCTTGGACATGAGCACTGAAGCTTTCTTT. Translation: CASSLDMSTEAFF.

V gene TRBV28 combines with J gene TRBJ1-2; D not resolved. V lost 6 bases, J lost 5 bases, and 13 bases lay in between. This CDR3 is built from 13 residues. Germline loops: CDR1 MDHEN, CDR2 SYDVKM. The CDR3 sequence is CASSPFAGYGYTF. In DNA form, the CDR3 reads TGTGCCAGCAGCCCATTTGCGGGATATGGCTACACCTTC.

The chain recombines TRBV2 with TRBJ1-2; TRBD1 is a possible D gene (6 bases). The germline V gene encodes CDR1 SNHLY and CDR2 FYNNEI. The V end lost 1 base, the J end lost 5 bases, and 11 bases lay between the germline ends. There are 14 residues in the CDR3. The chain's CDR3 is CASSEVTGLYGYTF. CDR3 DNA sequence: TGTGCCAGCAGTGAAGTGACAGGCCTTTATGGCTACACCTTC.

The chain combines TRBV15 with TRBJ2-3, with D possibly TRBD2 on 5 matching bases. Germline V CDR1 and CDR2: LNHNV, YYDKDF (reference sequence). The V and J ends lost 1 base and 5 bases respectively, with 7 bases between them. CDR3 size: 13 residues. The chain's CDR3 is CATSRGLLDTQYF. DNA for the CDR3: TGTGCCACCAGCAGAGGACTATTAGATACGCAGTATTTT.